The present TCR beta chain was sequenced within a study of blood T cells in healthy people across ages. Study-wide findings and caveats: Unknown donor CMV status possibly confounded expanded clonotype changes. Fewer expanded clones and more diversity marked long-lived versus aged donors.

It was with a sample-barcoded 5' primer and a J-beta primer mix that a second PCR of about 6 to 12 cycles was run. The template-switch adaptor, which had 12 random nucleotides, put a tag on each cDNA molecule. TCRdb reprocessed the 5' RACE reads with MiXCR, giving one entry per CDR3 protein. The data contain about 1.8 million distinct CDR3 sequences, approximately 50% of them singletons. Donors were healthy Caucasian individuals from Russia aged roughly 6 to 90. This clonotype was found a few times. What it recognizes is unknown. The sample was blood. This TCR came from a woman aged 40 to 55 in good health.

CDR3 in DNA: TGCAGTGCTAGAGAAAGGGTGTTGTCCTACGAGCAGTACTTC. It encodes CSARERVLSYEQYF. V and J are TRBV20-1 and TRBJ2-7; D is unresolved. The ends were cut back, 0 bases at V and 1 base at J, with 10 bases in the middle. Germline V CDR1 and CDR2: DFQATT, SNEGSKA (reference sequence). The CDR3 is made up of 14 amino acids.